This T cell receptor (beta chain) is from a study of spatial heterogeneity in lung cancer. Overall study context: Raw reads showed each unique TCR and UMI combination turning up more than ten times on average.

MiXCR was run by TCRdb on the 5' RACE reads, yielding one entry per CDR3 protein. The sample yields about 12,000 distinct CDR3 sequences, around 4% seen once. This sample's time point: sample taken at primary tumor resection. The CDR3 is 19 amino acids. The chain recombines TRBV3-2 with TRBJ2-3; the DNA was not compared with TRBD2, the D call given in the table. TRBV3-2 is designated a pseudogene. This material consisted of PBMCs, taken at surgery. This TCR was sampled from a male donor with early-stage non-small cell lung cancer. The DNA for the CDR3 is TGTGCCAGCAGCCAAGACTGGCCTAGCGGGAGGTCTGGCGCAGATACGCAGTATTTT. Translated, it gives CASSQDWPSGRSGADTQYF.